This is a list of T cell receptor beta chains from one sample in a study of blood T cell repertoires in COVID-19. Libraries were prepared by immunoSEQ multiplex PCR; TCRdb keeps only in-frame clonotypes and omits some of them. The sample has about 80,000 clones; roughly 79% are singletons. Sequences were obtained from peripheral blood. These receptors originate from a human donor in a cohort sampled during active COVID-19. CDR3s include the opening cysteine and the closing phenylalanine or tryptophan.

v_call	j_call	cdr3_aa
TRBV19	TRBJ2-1	CASSTSWLSYNEQFF
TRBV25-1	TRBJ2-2	CASSRGLHGELFF
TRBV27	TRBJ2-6	CASSGVSGANVLTF
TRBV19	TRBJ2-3	CASSIGDTQYF
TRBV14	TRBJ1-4	CASSQVATNEKLFF
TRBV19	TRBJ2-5	CASSRGQDQETQYF
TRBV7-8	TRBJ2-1	CASSKPRVAPDNEQFF
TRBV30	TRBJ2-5	CAWSQGNQETQYF
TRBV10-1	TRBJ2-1	CASSTGLHYNEQFF
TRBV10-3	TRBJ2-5	CAISRSGGAQETQYF
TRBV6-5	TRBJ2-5	CATQKSTAQETQYF
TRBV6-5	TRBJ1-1	CASGRQGNTEAFF
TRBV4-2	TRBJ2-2	CASSQELTSGGVYTGELFF
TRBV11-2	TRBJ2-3	CASREQSFSTDTQYF
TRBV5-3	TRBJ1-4	CARSWIGQCNEKLFF
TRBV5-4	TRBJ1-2	CASSFYREHGYTF
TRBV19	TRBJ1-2	CASSTGLRLGYTF
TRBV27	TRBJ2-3	CASKTGGRTDTQYF
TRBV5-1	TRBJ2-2	CASSRGWDRGTGELFF
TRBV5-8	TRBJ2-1	CASTPNGLEGNEQFF
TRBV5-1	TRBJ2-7	CASSSGEPSYEQYF
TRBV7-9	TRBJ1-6	CASTDVRDGGIPLHF
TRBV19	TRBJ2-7	CASSIEQGAAYEQYF
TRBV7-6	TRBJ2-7	CASSSGLAGGHPVYEQYF
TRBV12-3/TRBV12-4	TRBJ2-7	CASSSTGSYEQYF
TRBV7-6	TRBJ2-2	CASSLLAGTTGELFF
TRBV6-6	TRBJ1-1	CASSFLISGAEAFF
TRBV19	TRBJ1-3	CASSITNTIYF
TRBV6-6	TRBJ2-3	CASSPLTSLYSTDTQYF
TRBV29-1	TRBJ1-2	CSVGLMWGDGYTF
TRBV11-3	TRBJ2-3	CASSFLAGVVSDTQYF
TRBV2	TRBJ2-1	CASIRQGNEQFF
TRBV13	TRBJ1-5	CASSARGSNQPQHF
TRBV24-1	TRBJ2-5	CATSDGTGDVETQYF
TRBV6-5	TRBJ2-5	CASSSQNYQETQYF
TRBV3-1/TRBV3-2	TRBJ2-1	CASSPPSGGRYNEQFF
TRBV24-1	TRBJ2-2	CATGRAANTGELFF
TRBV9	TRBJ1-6	CASSVAGGDSPLHF
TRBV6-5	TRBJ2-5	CASSSVAETQYF
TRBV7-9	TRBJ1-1	CASSPYGGMNTEAFF
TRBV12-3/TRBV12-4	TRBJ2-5	CASSLGREETQYF
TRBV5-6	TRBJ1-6	CASSLGDRVNSPLHF